One and the same sample provided the 3 T cell receptor beta chains below, sequenced in a study of blood T cell repertoires in COVID-19 (dated by TCRdb to about 2020). Library preparation was by the immunoSEQ multiplex PCR assay. Not all clones reach the TCRdb copy of this immuneACCESS table, which keeps in-frame sequences only. Checked studies attribute under half of the gap to unresolved V genes and leave the rest unexplained. Recorded for this sample are 270,000 or so clones; approximately 83% of them occurred a single time. Roughly 3.1% of the sample is taken by the ten largest. Sequenced input: PBMCs or T cells enriched from blood (not recorded which). These TCRs come from a man aged 50 to 60 who had recovered from COVID-19.

CDR3 region: CASSPRTGDQPQHF. In nucleotides, the CDR3 is TGTGCCAGCTCACCACGGACAGGGGATCAGCCCCAGCATTTT. V and J are TRBV18 and TRBJ1-5, with 9 nucleotides matching TRBD1. The trim removed 1 base at V and 5 bases at J, leaving 0 bases unmatched. The germline gives CDR1 KGHSH, CDR2 LQKENI. The CDR3 consists of 14 residues.

V gene TRBV5-1 combines with J gene TRBJ2-2; 7 bases agree with TRBD1. V dropped 8 bases and J dropped 3; count of bases not matched to a gene: 4. Germline V gives CDR1 SGHRS, CDR2 YFSETQ. CDR3 length: 13 residues. The chain's CDR3 is CASRTGDTGELFF. The CDR3 DNA reads as TGCGCCAGTAGAACAGGGGACACCGGGGAGCTGTTTTTT. Filled out from reference TRBV5-1 and TRBJ2-2, the complete variable domain reads KAGVTQTPRYLIKTRGQQVTLSCSPISGHRSVSWYQQTPGQGLQFLFEYFSETQRNKGNFPGRFSGRQFSNSRSEMNVSTLELGDSALYLCASRTGDTGELFFGEGSRLTVL.

This chain connects TRBV27 to TRBJ2-7, with a weak D call TRBD2 (6 bases). The V gene lost 5 bases and the J gene lost 2 bases, with 10 bases spanning the gap. Looked up from germline, CDR1 is MNHEY and CDR2 is SMNVEV (reference sequence). This CDR3 is built from 13 residues. The CDR3 loop reads CASSPGVAYEQYF. DNA of the CDR3: TGTGCCAGCAGTCCGGGAGTTGCCTACGAGCAGTACTTC.